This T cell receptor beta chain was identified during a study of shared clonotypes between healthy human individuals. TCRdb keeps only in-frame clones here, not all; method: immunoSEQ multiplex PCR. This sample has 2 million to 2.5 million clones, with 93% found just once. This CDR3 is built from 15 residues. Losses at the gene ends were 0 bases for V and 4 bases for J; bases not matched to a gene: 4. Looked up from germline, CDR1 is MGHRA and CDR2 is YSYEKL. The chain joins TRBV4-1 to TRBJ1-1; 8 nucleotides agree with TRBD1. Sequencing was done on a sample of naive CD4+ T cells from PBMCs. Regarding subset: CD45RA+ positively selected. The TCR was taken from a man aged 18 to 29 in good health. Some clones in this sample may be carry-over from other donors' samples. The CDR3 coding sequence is TGCGCCAGCAGCCAAGATGGGGACAGGCGCACTGAAGCTTTCTTT. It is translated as CASSQDGDRRTEAFF.